These T cell receptor beta chains were read from a single sample in a study of CD8 T cells in ankylosing spondylitis. MiXCR, applied by TCRdb to the 5' RACE reads, yields one record per CDR3 protein. Among about 110,000 distinct CDR3 sequences, less than 25% were seen once, and the ten largest hold about 12%. Material for sequencing was synovial fluid, either unsorted or a sorted T cell fraction (not recorded which). These receptors originate from a male donor with ankylosing spondylitis. CDR3s include the opening cysteine and the closing phenylalanine or tryptophan. Each record gives: CDR3 DNA, CDR3 protein, J gene, V gene, clone size, D gene. A D gene is named only where the DNA matches it firmly. Some rows mark clone size as missing; the rest say once, few, many or name a class of expanded clone.

CDR3 DNA: TGTGCCAGCAGCCAAGATTTGGCGGGGAACACAGATACGCAGTATTTT; CDR3 protein: CASSQDLAGNTDTQYF; J gene: TRBJ2-3; V gene: TRBV3-1; clone size: .; D gene: .
CDR3 DNA: TGTGCCAGCAGCCTGGACCTGGGTGAGCAGTACTTC; CDR3 protein: CASSLDLGEQYF; J gene: TRBJ2-7; V gene: TRBV7-6; clone size: few; D gene: .
CDR3 DNA: TGCAGTGCTAGCGCCTACAATGAGCAGTTCTTC; CDR3 protein: CSASAYNEQFF; J gene: TRBJ2-1; V gene: TRBV20-1; clone size: .; D gene: .
CDR3 DNA: TGCAGCGCCTGCGAGACCTCCTACGAGCAGTACTTC; CDR3 protein: CSACETSYEQYF; J gene: TRBJ2-7; V gene: TRBV29-1; clone size: .; D gene: .
CDR3 DNA: TGCAGTGCTAGTGGGACAGGGTTGTACGAGCAGTACTTC; CDR3 protein: CSASGTGLYEQYF; J gene: TRBJ2-7; V gene: TRBV20-1; clone size: .; D gene: TRBD1
CDR3 DNA: TGTGCCAGCAGCTTAGGTGGGACAAGCATTGAAAAACTGTTTTTT; CDR3 protein: CASSLGGTSIEKLFF; J gene: TRBJ1-4; V gene: TRBV7-2; clone size: .; D gene: .
CDR3 DNA: TGCAGCCTCCTCGGACAGGGGGCGTTAGGCTACACCTTC; CDR3 protein: CSLLGQGALGYTF; J gene: TRBJ1-2; V gene: TRBV20-1; clone size: .; D gene: TRBD1
CDR3 DNA: TGTGCCAGCAGCTTAGTAGGGGGGATATCCTACGAGCAGTACTTC; CDR3 protein: CASSLVGGISYEQYF; J gene: TRBJ2-7; V gene: TRBV7-8; clone size: many; D gene: .
CDR3 DNA: TGTGCCAGCCTCGGGACGGACTATGGCTACACCTTC; CDR3 protein: CASLGTDYGYTF; J gene: TRBJ1-2; V gene: TRBV18; clone size: few; D gene: .
CDR3 DNA: TGTGCCAGCAGCCTCCGGGTAGGAGCTAACTATGGCTACACCTTC; CDR3 protein: CASSLRVGANYGYTF; J gene: TRBJ1-2; V gene: TRBV11-2; clone size: many; D gene: .
CDR3 DNA: TGTGCCAGCACTCCCTCCGGACTAGCGGGACCCACAGATACGCAGTATTTT; CDR3 protein: CASTPSGLAGPTDTQYF; J gene: TRBJ2-3; V gene: TRBV12-3/TRBV12-4; clone size: .; D gene: TRBD2
CDR3 DNA: TGTGCCAGCAGTGAGGTAGGGGTCGTTCAGCCCCAGCATTTT; CDR3 protein: CASSEVGVVQPQHF; J gene: TRBJ1-5; V gene: TRBV6-1; clone size: many; D gene: .
CDR3 DNA: TGCAGCGTTGAGGGGGCTAGCGGGACTCCCTACGAGCAGTACTTC; CDR3 protein: CSVEGASGTPYEQYF; J gene: TRBJ2-7; V gene: TRBV29-1; clone size: many; D gene: TRBD2
CDR3 DNA: TGTGCCAGCAGCTTGTGGCGAAGCACAGATACGCAGTATTTT; CDR3 protein: CASSLWRSTDTQYF; J gene: TRBJ2-3; V gene: TRBV7-2; clone size: .; D gene: .
CDR3 DNA: TGCAGTGCCCGAGGGGACGGGCACACAGATACGCAGTATTTT; CDR3 protein: CSARGDGHTDTQYF; J gene: TRBJ2-3; V gene: TRBV20-1; clone size: .; D gene: .
CDR3 DNA: TGCGCCAGCAGCTCGGCAACTCCTCAGGGGACCTATGGCTACACCTTC; CDR3 protein: CASSSATPQGTYGYTF; J gene: TRBJ1-2; V gene: TRBV5-1; clone size: few; D gene: .
CDR3 DNA: TGTGCCAGCAGCTCAACAGGGTCGGACGAGCAGTACTTC; CDR3 protein: CASSSTGSDEQYF; J gene: TRBJ2-7; V gene: TRBV7-9; clone size: once; D gene: .
CDR3 DNA: TGCGCCAGCAGTGGACAGGGGGGAGGCAATGAGCAGTTCTTC; CDR3 protein: CASSGQGGGNEQFF; J gene: TRBJ2-1; V gene: TRBV10-2; clone size: .; D gene: TRBD1
CDR3 DNA: TGCGCCAGCAGCCCGACACGCTCTGGGGCCAACGTCCTGACTTTC; CDR3 protein: CASSPTRSGANVLTF; J gene: TRBJ2-6; V gene: TRBV5-1; clone size: .; D gene: .
CDR3 DNA: TGTGCCAGCAGTCGGCCCCAGGGGGAATTACCCTACGAGCAGTACTTC; CDR3 protein: CASSRPQGELPYEQYF; J gene: TRBJ2-7; V gene: TRBV12-3/TRBV12-4; clone size: few; D gene: TRBD1
CDR3 DNA: TGTGCCAGCAGCTTCAACCCACAGGGAAGGGACACTGAAGCTTTCTTT; CDR3 protein: CASSFNPQGRDTEAFF; J gene: TRBJ1-1; V gene: TRBV5-4; clone size: .; D gene: .
CDR3 DNA: TGTGCCAGCCGCGGGGGCGGGGGGGCCAACGTCCTGACTTTC; CDR3 protein: CASRGGGGANVLTF; J gene: TRBJ2-6; V gene: TRBV27; clone size: .; D gene: .
CDR3 DNA: TGCGCCAGCAGCTTGGCAGGACGGTCAGGGTCCAGTAACACCATATATTTT; CDR3 protein: CASSLAGRSGSSNTIYF; J gene: TRBJ1-3; V gene: TRBV5-1; clone size: .; D gene: .
CDR3 DNA: TGTGCCACCAGTGACCCAACAGGGGTTGGGGCCAACGTCCTGACTTTC; CDR3 protein: CATSDPTGVGANVLTF; J gene: TRBJ2-6; V gene: TRBV24-1; clone size: many; D gene: TRBD1
CDR3 DNA: TGTGCCAGCAGACTCACCCTGGGAGGGAGTGATGAGCAGTTCTTC; CDR3 protein: CASRLTLGGSDEQFF; J gene: TRBJ2-1; V gene: TRBV12-3/TRBV12-4; clone size: .; D gene: TRBD2
CDR3 DNA: TGCAGTGCTGGGACTAGCGGGTGGGATGAGCAGTTCTTC; CDR3 protein: CSAGTSGWDEQFF; J gene: TRBJ2-1; V gene: TRBV20-1; clone size: few; D gene: TRBD2
CDR3 DNA: TGTGCCAGCGGAGCCGGGACAGGGCATTCACCCCTCCACTTT; CDR3 protein: CASGAGTGHSPLHF; J gene: TRBJ1-6; V gene: TRBV6-2/TRBV6-3; clone size: few; D gene: TRBD1
CDR3 DNA: TGTGCCAGTAAAAACGGAGCTAACTATGGCTACACCTTC; CDR3 protein: CASKNGANYGYTF; J gene: TRBJ1-2; V gene: TRBV19; clone size: once; D gene: .
CDR3 DNA: TGCGCCAGCAGACATCTAGCGACCAATGAGCAGTTCTTC; CDR3 protein: CASRHLATNEQFF; J gene: TRBJ2-1; V gene: TRBV4-1; clone size: .; D gene: .
CDR3 DNA: TGTGCCAGCAGCCCCGCAGTCGGAGCGGGACAGGAGACCCAGTACTTC; CDR3 protein: CASSPAVGAGQETQYF; J gene: TRBJ2-5; V gene: TRBV3-1; clone size: .; D gene: .
CDR3 DNA: TGTGCCAGCAGCCCCATAGATCCGAACACTGAAGCTTTCTTT; CDR3 protein: CASSPIDPNTEAFF; J gene: TRBJ1-1; V gene: TRBV7-8; clone size: few; D gene: .
CDR3 DNA: TGTGCCAGCAGCCAAGACAAAGCAGGGATGAATTCACCCCTCCACTTT; CDR3 protein: CASSQDKAGMNSPLHF; J gene: TRBJ1-6; V gene: TRBV4-2; clone size: few; D gene: .
CDR3 DNA: TGCGCCAGCAGCTTGAGTTGGGAACTGAACACTGAAGCTTTCTTT; CDR3 protein: CASSLSWELNTEAFF; J gene: TRBJ1-1; V gene: TRBV5-1; clone size: many; D gene: .
CDR3 DNA: TGTGCCAGCAGCTTAGGGATCCTCTATGGCTACACCTTC; CDR3 protein: CASSLGILYGYTF; J gene: TRBJ1-2; V gene: TRBV11-2; clone size: few; D gene: .
CDR3 DNA: TGCAGCGTCTACTCCGAGGGAACAGGCTCCTATGGCTACACCTTC; CDR3 protein: CSVYSEGTGSYGYTF; J gene: TRBJ1-2; V gene: TRBV29-1; clone size: many; D gene: .
CDR3 DNA: TGTGCCAGCTCGGTGGACGGAAGTCAGCCCCAGCATTTT; CDR3 protein: CASSVDGSQPQHF; J gene: TRBJ1-5; V gene: TRBV18; clone size: many; D gene: .
CDR3 DNA: TGTGCCAGCAGTGAAGGGGGGACAGGGGGCGAAAAACTGTTTTTT; CDR3 protein: CASSEGGTGGEKLFF; J gene: TRBJ1-4; V gene: TRBV2; clone size: few; D gene: TRBD1
CDR3 DNA: TGTGCCAGCAGCTTACTTGGACCCGGGACAGATACGCAGTATTTT; CDR3 protein: CASSLLGPGTDTQYF; J gene: TRBJ2-3; V gene: TRBV7-2; clone size: .; D gene: .
CDR3 DNA: TGTGCCATCAGTGTGGGACAGGGGAATGAGCAGTTCTTC; CDR3 protein: CAISVGQGNEQFF; J gene: TRBJ2-1; V gene: TRBV10-3; clone size: .; D gene: TRBD1
CDR3 DNA: TGCAGTGCCACCCGTACTATTAATGAAAAACTGTTTTTT; CDR3 protein: CSATRTINEKLFF; J gene: TRBJ1-4; V gene: TRBV20-1; clone size: .; D gene: .